The present T cell receptor (beta chain) was sequenced within a study of T cells in tumors after PD-1 blockade. Only in-frame clones appear in the TCRdb table, and some are missing; sequencing was by immunoSEQ multiplex PCR. The data contain about 47,000 clones, 75% to 85% of them singletons. This CDR3 region has 15 residues. The V gene's germline CDR1 is SGHDT and CDR2 YYEEEE. Deletions cut 0 bases from V and 0 bases from J, with 9 bases between. V is TRBV5-6 and J is TRBJ1-1; D call uncertain. This TCR was recovered from a human donor with basal cell carcinoma. The starting material was PBMCs, obtained before anti-PD-1 treatment. The CDR3 sequence: CASSLVGIMNTEAFF. The CDR3 DNA reads as TGTGCCAGCAGCTTGGTGGGGATCATGAACACTGAAGCTTTCTTT.